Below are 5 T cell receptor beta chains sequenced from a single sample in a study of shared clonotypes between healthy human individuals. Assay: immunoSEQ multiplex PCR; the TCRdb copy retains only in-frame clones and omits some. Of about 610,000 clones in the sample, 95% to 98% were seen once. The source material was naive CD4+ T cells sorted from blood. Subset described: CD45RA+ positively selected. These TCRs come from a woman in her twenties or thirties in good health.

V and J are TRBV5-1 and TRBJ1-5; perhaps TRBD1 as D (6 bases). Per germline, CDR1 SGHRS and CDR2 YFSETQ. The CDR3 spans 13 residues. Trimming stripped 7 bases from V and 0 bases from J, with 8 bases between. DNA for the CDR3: TGCGCCAGCCGACAGGATAGCAATCAGCCCCAGCATTTT. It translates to CASRQDSNQPQHF.

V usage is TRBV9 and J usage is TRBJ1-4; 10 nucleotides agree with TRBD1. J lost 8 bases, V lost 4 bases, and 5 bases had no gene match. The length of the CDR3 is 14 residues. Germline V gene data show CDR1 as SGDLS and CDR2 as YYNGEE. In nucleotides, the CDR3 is TGTGCCAGCAGCCCGGGACAGGGGTACGAAAAACTGTTTTTT. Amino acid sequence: CASSPGQGYEKLFF. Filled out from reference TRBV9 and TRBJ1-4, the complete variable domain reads DSGVTQTPKHLITATGQRVTLRCSPRSGDLSVYWYQQSLDQGLQFLIQYYNGEERAKGNILERFSAQQFPDLHSELNLSSLELGDSALYFCASSPGQGYEKLFFGSGTQLSVL.

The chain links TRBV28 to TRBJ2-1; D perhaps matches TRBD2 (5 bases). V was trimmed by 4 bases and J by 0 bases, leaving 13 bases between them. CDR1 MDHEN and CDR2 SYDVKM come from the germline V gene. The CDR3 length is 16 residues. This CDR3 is CASSSGAERSYNEQFF. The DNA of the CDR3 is TGTGCCAGCAGTTCAGGAGCGGAGCGCTCCTACAATGAGCAGTTCTTC. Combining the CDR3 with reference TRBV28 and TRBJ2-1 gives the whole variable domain DVKVTQSSRYLVKRTGEKVFLECVQDMDHENMFWYRQDPGLGLRLIYFSYDVKMKEKGDIPEGYSVSREKKERFSLILESASTNQTSMYLCASSSGAERSYNEQFFGPGTRLTVL.

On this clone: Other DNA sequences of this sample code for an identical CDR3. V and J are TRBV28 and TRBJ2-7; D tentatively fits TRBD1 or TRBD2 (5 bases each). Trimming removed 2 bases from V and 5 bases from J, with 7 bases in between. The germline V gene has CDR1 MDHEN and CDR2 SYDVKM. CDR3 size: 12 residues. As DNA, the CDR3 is TGTGCCAGCAGTTTACTGGGGGACGAGCAGTACTTC. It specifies CASSLLGDEQYF.

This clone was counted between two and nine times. In nucleotides, the CDR3 is TGTGCCAGTGGACGAGTAGTCACCGGGGAGCTGTTTTTT. Protein sequence: CASGRVVTGELFF. This chain connects TRBV19 to TRBJ2-2; D unclear. CDR1 LNHDA and CDR2 SQIVND come from the germline V gene (reference sequence). CDR3 length: 13 residues. Trimming pared 8 bases from V and 4 bases from J, leaving 11 bases between.